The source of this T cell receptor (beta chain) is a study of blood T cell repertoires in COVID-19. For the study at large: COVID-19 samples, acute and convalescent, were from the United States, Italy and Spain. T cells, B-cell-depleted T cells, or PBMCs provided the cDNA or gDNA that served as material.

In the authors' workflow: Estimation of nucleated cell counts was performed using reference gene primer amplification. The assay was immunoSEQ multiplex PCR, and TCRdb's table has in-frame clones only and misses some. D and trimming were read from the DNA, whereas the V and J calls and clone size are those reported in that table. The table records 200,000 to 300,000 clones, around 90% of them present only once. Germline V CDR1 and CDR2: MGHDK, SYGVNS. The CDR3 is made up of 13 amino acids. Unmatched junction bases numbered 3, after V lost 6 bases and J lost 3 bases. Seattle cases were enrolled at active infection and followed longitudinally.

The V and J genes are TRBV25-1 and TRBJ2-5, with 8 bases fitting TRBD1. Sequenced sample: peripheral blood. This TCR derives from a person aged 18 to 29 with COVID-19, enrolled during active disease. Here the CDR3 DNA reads TGTGCCAGCAGAGCGACAGGGGAAGAGACCCAGTACTTC. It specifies CASRATGEETQYF.